This T cell receptor (beta chain) was documented in a study of shared clonotypes between healthy human individuals. The repertoire was sequenced with immunoSEQ multiplex PCR; TCRdb's copy has only in-frame clones and lacks some. This table has approximately 640,000 clones, about nine tenths appearing once. V was clipped by 0 bases and J by 4 bases, with 9 bases between them. Germline loops: CDR1 SGDLS, CDR2 YYNGEE. There are 14 residues in the CDR3. The sequencing input was memory CD8+ T cells from PBMCs. Specified subset: CD45RO+ cells pooled with CCR7-negative TemRA cells. The TCR comes from a man between 18 and 35 years old in good health. Some clones in this sample may be carry-over from other donors' samples. The chain has TRBV9 and TRBJ2-3; TRBD2 might be the D (6 bases). The CDR3 nucleotides read TGTGCCAGCAGCGTAGAGGACTACTCAGATACGCAGTATTTT. The encoded protein is CASSVEDYSDTQYF.